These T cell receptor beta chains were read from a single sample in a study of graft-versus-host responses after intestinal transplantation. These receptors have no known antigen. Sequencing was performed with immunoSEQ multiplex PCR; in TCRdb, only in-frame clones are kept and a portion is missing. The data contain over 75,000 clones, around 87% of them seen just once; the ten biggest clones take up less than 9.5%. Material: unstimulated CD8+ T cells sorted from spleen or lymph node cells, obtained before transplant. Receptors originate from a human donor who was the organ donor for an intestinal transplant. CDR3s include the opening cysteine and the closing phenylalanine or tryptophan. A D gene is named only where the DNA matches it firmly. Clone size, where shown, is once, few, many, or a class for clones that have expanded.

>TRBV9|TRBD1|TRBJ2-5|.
CASSVDRGPQETQYF
TGTGCCAGCAGCGTAGACAGGGGACCCCAAGAGACCCAGTACTTC
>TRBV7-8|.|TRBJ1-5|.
CASSSSGNQPQHF
TGTGCCAGCAGCTCCTCAGGGAATCAGCCCCAGCATTTT
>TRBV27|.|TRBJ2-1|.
CASSKGGPYNEQFF
TGTGCCAGCTCGAAGGGGGGGCCCTACAATGAGCAGTTCTTC
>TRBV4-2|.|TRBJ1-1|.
CASSQDGGQGYTEAFF
TGTGCCAGCAGCCAAGATGGTGGTCAGGGCTACACTGAAGCTTTCTTT
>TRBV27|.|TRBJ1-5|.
CASSFSGNQPQHF
TGTGCCAGCAGTTTCTCAGGGAATCAGCCCCAGCATTTT
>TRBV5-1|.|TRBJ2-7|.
CASSLEGGGYEQYF
TGCGCCAGCAGCTTGGAAGGGGGAGGGTACGAGCAGTACTTC
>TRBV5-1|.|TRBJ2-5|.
CASSLMSSRLQETQYF
TGCGCCAGCAGCTTGATGTCGTCCAGGCTCCAAGAGACCCAGTACTTC
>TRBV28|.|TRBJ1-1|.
CASSFFGTDTEAFF
TGTGCCAGCAGTTTTTTTGGCACCGACACTGAAGCTTTCTTT
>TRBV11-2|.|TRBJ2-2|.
CASSAWDSSTGELFF
TGTGCCAGCAGCGCGTGGGACTCTTCCACCGGGGAGCTGTTTTTT
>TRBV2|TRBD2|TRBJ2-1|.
CASSQIYGTSGGSYNEQFF
TGTGCCAGCAGTCAAATATACGGGACTAGCGGGGGCTCCTACAATGAGCAGTTCTTC
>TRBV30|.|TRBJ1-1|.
CAWSVLLVGTEAFF
TGTGCCTGGAGTGTACTGTTAGTGGGGACTGAAGCTTTCTTT
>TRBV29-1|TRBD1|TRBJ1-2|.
CSVETGTSYGYTF
TGCAGCGTTGAGACAGGGACCTCCTATGGCTACACCTTC
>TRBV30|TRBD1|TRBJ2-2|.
CAWRGQGEAGELFF
TGTGCCTGGAGGGGACAGGGGGAGGCCGGGGAGCTGTTTTTT
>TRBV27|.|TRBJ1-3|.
CASRPGSYSGNTIYF
TGTGCCAGCCGCCCCGGGTCCTACTCTGGAAACACCATATATTTT
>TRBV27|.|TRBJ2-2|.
CATPSTAGSGNTGELFF
TGTGCCACCCCCTCCACAGCAGGGTCGGGGAACACCGGGGAGCTGTTTTTT
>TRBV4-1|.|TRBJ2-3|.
CASSQATDTQYF
TGCGCCAGCAGCCAAGCCACAGATACGCAGTATTTT
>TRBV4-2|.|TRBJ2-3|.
CASSQAQGSSTDTQYF
TGTGCCAGCAGCCAAGCCCAGGGGAGTAGCACAGATACGCAGTATTTT
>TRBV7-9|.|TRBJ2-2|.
CASSLGGLTGELFF
TGTGCCAGCAGCTTAGGGGGGCTGACCGGGGAGCTGTTTTTT
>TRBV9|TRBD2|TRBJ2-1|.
CASSPYLAGAYNEQFF
TGTGCCAGCAGCCCCTATCTAGCGGGTGCTTACAATGAGCAGTTCTTC
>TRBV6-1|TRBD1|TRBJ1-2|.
CASSDGTGGNYGYTF
TGTGCCAGCAGTGATGGGACAGGGGGCAACTATGGCTACACCTTC
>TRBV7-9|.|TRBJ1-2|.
CASSFPTGWAANYGYTF
TGTGCCAGCAGCTTTCCCACAGGGTGGGCCGCTAACTATGGCTACACCTTC
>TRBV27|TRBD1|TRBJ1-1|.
CASSLTGATEAFF
TGTGCCAGCAGTTTAACAGGGGCCACTGAAGCTTTCTTT
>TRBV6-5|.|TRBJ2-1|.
CASSYSGGGPNEQFF
TGTGCCAGCAGTTACTCAGGGGGGGGTCCCAATGAGCAGTTCTTC
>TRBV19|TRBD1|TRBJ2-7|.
CASSMGTGYEQYF
TGTGCCAGTAGTATGGGGACAGGCTACGAGCAGTACTTC
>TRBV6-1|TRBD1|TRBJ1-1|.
CASSRDRGLNTEAFF
TGTGCCAGCTCCCGGGACAGGGGATTGAACACTGAAGCTTTCTTT
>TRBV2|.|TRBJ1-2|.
CASRLRVINYGYTF
TGTGCCAGCAGACTCCGCGTTATTAACTATGGCTACACCTTC
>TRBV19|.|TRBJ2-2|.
CASSLSPGELFF
TGTGCCAGTAGTTTATCTCCCGGGGAGCTGTTTTTT
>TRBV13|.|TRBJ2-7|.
CASSSGPGAFEQYF
TGTGCCAGCAGCTCGGGCCCCGGGGCGTTCGAGCAGTACTTC
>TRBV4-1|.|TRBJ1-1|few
CASSPGENTEAFF
TGCGCCAGCAGCCCGGGGGAGAACACTGAAGCTTTCTTT
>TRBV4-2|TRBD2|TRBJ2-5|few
CASSPMTSGFESETQYF
TGTGCCAGCAGCCCCATGACTAGCGGGTTTGAGTCGGAGACCCAGTACTTC
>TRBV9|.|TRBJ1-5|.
CASSPGGGLGDDQPQHF
TGTGCCAGCAGCCCCGGTGGGGGTTTGGGGGACGATCAGCCCCAGCATTTT
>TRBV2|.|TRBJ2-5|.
CATEGGGETQYF
TGTGCCACCGAAGGGGGGGGAGAGACCCAGTACTTC